This TCR beta chain comes out of a study of read filtering for tumor transcriptome and immune sequencing (dated by TCRdb to 2019 to 2021). Regarding the research as a whole: The cohort had around 16 male and approximately 13 female patients with a mean age of roughly 70 years, ranging from about 40 to 85. Per sample, about 4.05 to 11 million TCR-region mapped reads were obtained with IR-seq, compared with only about 80 to 1,400 with RNA-seq. Under revised international staging, about 8 patients fell into R-ISS I, about 17 into R-ISS II and about seven into R-ISS III. One main goal was a read-filtering strategy for immune repertoire data, in particular deciding whether clonotypes backed by only one read should be removed. After DNase treatment, whole-transcriptome libraries were prepared using the TruSeq RNA Access Library Prep Kit. Using the same bone marrow samples, the study compared TCR repertoires obtained by targeted immune repertoire sequencing with those obtained by bulk whole-transcriptome sequencing.

What the work shows at the level of the full study, not this receptor alone: The sorted CD138-negative fraction was composed of a mixed bone marrow immune population rather than of purified T cells. In IR-seq, around four fifths of clonotypes but approximately 3.8% of total reads were represented by single-read clonotypes, whereas in RNA-seq, roughly three quarters of clonotypes and about 40% of reads were represented by single-read clonotypes. Removing single-read clonotypes increased the correlation between IR-seq and RNA-seq shared clonotype proportions. IR-seq captured clonotypes at much higher depth and more reliably than RNA-seq, and smaller IR-seq throughput sufficed to identify most shared clonotypes.

The germline V gene gives CDR1 as MGHRA and CDR2 as YSYEKL. Trimming removed 3 bases from V and 2 bases from J; the gene matches leave 7 bases unexplained. Including cysteine and phenylalanine, the CDR3 has 16 amino acids. The sequence is cut down to CDR3 DNA, 48 bases in frame from base 1. TCR libraries were built from 400 ng RNA with the Immunoverse kit, using molecular barcoded adaptors covering alpha/delta and beta/gamma chains. The same RNA used for transcriptome sequencing was used for TCR library preparation. Sequencing of the TCR libraries was done on an Illumina HiSeq 4000 with 2 x 150 cycles. Per the source publication's procedure: With MiXCR, TCR reads were aligned to human V, D, J and C references and assembled into CDR3 clonotypes, with quality filtering and error correction included. Clonotype counts and gene usage diversity were analyzed with the tcR package in R. For inspection of raw mapping reads, RNA-seq reads were mapped by STAR aligner version 2.5.3a onto GRCh37 of the human genome. To test how sequencing depth affects detected clonotypes, IR-seq fastq files were randomly downsampled with Seqtk 1.3. TCRdb handled the public reads itself, with Q25 trimming in fastp and clone calling in MiXCR, and kept productive beta chains. Identical CDR3 protein sequences are pooled into one entry, listed with their most common genes and DNA. TCRdb, rather than the study authors, made the V and J calls. This sample gives about 47,000 distinct CDR3 sequences in total; approximately 12% of them show up just once. The ten largest clones add up to approximately 14% of the sample.

As to this clonotype: Its binding antigen is unknown. One base away there is no much larger clone; base qualities are not given.

Every patient had bone marrow sampled at the time of active disease. Isolation of bone marrow mononuclear cells was performed by Ficoll-Hypaque density gradient centrifugation. Myeloma plasma cells were removed and CD138-negative cells were collected by negative selection after labeling with CD138 magnetic microbeads on a MACS separator. Flow cytometry on an Attune NxT with CD138 antibodies was used to check the purity of the isolated cells. Total RNA was extracted using TRIzol reagent and was quantified on a NanoDrop spectrophotometer. Paired RNA-seq and IR-seq were performed on the CD138-negative bone marrow sample of each patient.

The chain links TRBV4-1 with TRBJ2-5; 9 central nucleotides agree with TRBD1. This clonotype originated in a donor aged 40 or older with multiple myeloma. Sequenced: a population of CD138-negative cells sorted from bone marrow. What the cell subset or site label conveys for this sample: bone marrow mononuclear cells depleted of CD138+ plasma/myeloma cells by negative magnetic selection. The CDR3 reads as follows: CASSHSRTGEQETQYF. The DNA sequence follows: TGCGCCAGCAGCCATTCCCGGACAGGGGAGCAAGAGACCCAGTACTTC.